These 4 T cell receptor beta chains originate from one sample sequenced in a study of identical twins. TCRdb processed the 5' RACE reads anew with MiXCR; each CDR3 protein has one entry. The sample includes about 530,000 distinct CDR3 sequences, 20% to 25% of them seen just once. These data were also reused for a study on yellow fever vaccine responses in identical twins.

The sequencing sample was made of CD4+ T cells sorted from blood. The source of these receptors is a woman aged 18-29 years in good health.

This clonotype has only a few counts. The gene calls are TRBV7-8 and TRBJ2-2, with TRBD2 as a possible D gene (7 bases). V was cut by 5 bases and J by 5 bases, with 18 bases left in between. CDR1 and CDR2 (germline): SGHVS, FQNEAQ. The CDR3 runs to 16 residues. The CDR3 DNA reads TGTGCCAGCAGCCCGCCCGGCGGGGGCGGGACCGGGGAGCTGTTTTTT. It is translated as CASSPPGGGGTGELFF.

The V gene is TRBV20-1, the J gene TRBJ2-7; 13 bases match TRBD2. Germline assignment: CDR1 DFQATT and CDR2 SNEGSKA (reference sequence). This CDR3 spans 15 amino acids. V lost 2 bases and J lost 3; bases outside the gene matches: 4. The CDR3 bases are TGCAGTGCTAGAACGGGGACTAGCGGGAACTACGAGCAGTACTTC. This codes for CSARTGTSGNYEQYF.

This chain links TRBV28 with TRBJ2-3; D unclear. V was trimmed by 6 bases and J by 2 bases, leaving 0 bases between them. Germline V lookup: CDR1 MDHEN, CDR2 SYDVKM. The CDR3 spans 10 residues. The CDR3 bases are TGTGCCAGCAGCACAGATACGCAGTATTTT. Its translation: CASSTDTQYF.

V is TRBV4-2 and J is TRBJ2-1, with D hard to call. Germline V lookup: CDR1 LGHNA, CDR2 YNFKEQ. This CDR3 region has 16 residues. The V gene lost 3 bases and the J gene lost 2 bases, with 14 bases spanning the gap. For the CDR3, the DNA is TGTGCCAGCAGCCAGGCGGTTAATCCCACCTACAATGAGCAGTTCTTC. Translation: CASSQAVNPTYNEQFF.